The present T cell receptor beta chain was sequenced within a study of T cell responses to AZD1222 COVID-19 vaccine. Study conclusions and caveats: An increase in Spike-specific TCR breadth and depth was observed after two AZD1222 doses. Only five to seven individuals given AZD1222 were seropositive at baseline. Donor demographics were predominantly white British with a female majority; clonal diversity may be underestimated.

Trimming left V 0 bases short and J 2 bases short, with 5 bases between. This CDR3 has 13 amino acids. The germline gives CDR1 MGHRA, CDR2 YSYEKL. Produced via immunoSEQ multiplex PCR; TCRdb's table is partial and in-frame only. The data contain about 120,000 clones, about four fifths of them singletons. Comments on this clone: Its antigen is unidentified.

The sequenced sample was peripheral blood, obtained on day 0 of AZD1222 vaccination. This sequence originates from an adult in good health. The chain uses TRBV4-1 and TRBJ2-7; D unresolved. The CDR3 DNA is TGCGCCAGCAGCCAAGACAGAACCTACGAGCAGTACTTC. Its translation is CASSQDRTYEQYF.